This T cell receptor beta chain was recovered during a study of Graves' ophthalmopathy and Graves' hyperthyroidism. Stable hyperthyroidism denotes an absence of ophthalmopathy throughout 18 months of follow-up. Study-wide points: Blood also carried most expanded thyroid clonotypes exceeding 0.001 frequency.

Trimming cost V 8 bases and J 7 bases, with 22 bases left between them. The CDR3 has 15 amino acids. Per the germline V gene, CDR1 is LNHDA and CDR2 is SQIVND (reference sequence). This clonotype was seen ten or more times. The antigen is undetermined. Using RNA transcripts, the TCR beta CDR3 regions were amplified. RT-PCR was first run with HTBI primers, then multiplex PCR in a second round. One entry per CDR3 protein results from TCRdb running MiXCR on the multiplex PCR reads. The sample holds about 25,000 distinct CDR3 sequences, around 50% seen once. Sequencing was performed on peripheral blood. The chain recombines TRBV19 with TRBJ2-3; no firm D call. The TCR was taken from an adult woman with stable Graves' hyperthyroidism. DNA of the CDR3: TGTGCCAGTGGTTTAAAGACCCCGGACGGAAATACGCAGTATTTT. Translating it yields CASGLKTPDGNTQYF.